These T cell receptor beta chains were read from a single sample in a study of neurological immune-mediated disorders. TCRdb reprocessed the 5' RACE reads with MiXCR, giving one entry per CDR3 protein. The sample carries under 50,000 distinct CDR3 sequences, less than 15% recorded once. The sample was PBMCs. Source of these receptors: a male donor with HTLV-1-associated myelopathy (HAM/TSP). CDR3s include the opening cysteine and the closing phenylalanine or tryptophan. A D gene is named only where the DNA matches it firmly. The size of a clone is reported for some rows only, either as once, few or many, or as a class for expanded clones.

D | J | V | size | DNA | CDR3
- | TRBJ1-2 | TRBV15 | many | TGTGCCACCAGCAGAGAAGGGGGACGGCCTCGAACTAACTATGGCTACACCTTC | CATSREGGRPRTNYGYTF
- | TRBJ1-1 | TRBV7-2 | many | TGTGCCAGCAGCTTAGAGGGTACTGTCACTGAAGCTTTCTTT | CASSLEGTVTEAFF
- | TRBJ2-7 | TRBV20-1 | many | TGCAGTGCTAAGTCAGAGCGGGCCTACGAGCAGTACTTC | CSAKSERAYEQYF
TRBD2 | TRBJ2-7 | TRBV9 | many | TGTGCCAGCAGCGTTCTAGCGGGGTCCTACGAGCAGTACTTC | CASSVLAGSYEQYF
TRBD2 | TRBJ2-7 | TRBV28 | many | TGTGCCAGCAGACCGGGGGGTACTTCAGCCGAGCAGTACTTC | CASRPGGTSAEQYF
TRBD2 | TRBJ2-7 | TRBV20-1 | many | TGCAGTGCTAGAGAATTAAAGACTAGCGGGGGTTACGAGCAGTACTTC | CSARELKTSGGYEQYF
TRBD1 | TRBJ2-1 | TRBV7-7 | many | TGTGCTAGCAGCCAGGGGACAGTGCGCAATGAGCAGTTCTTC | CASSQGTVRNEQFF
TRBD1 | TRBJ2-7 | TRBV10-3 | - | TGTGCCATCAGGTTAGGACAGGGCATCTACGAGCAGTACTTC | CAIRLGQGIYEQYF
- | TRBJ2-3 | TRBV10-3 | many | TGTGCCATCAGCGATACTACGGGGTTAAGCACAGATACGCAGTATTTT | CAISDTTGLSTDTQYF
TRBD1 | TRBJ1-6 | TRBV7-9 | many | TGTGCCAGCAGCTTATCCAGGGGGATCAATTCACCCCTCCACTTT | CASSLSRGINSPLHF
- | TRBJ2-1 | TRBV4-3 | many | TGCGCCAGCAGCCAAGATCGCTTTTTGGTTGGGGGGCAGTTCTTC | CASSQDRFLVGGQFF
TRBD2 | TRBJ2-3 | TRBV20-1 | many | TGCAGTGCCCGGACTAGCGGGGAACGCACAGATACGCAGTATTTT | CSARTSGERTDTQYF
- | TRBJ1-2 | TRBV5-1 | many | TGCGCCAGCAGCCCTATGACACCAGGCTATGGCTACACCTTC | CASSPMTPGYGYTF
- | TRBJ1-5 | TRBV27 | many | TGTGCCAGCAGTTCAGTAGGGAATCAGCCCCAGCATTTT | CASSSVGNQPQHF
- | TRBJ1-3 | TRBV5-6 | many | TGTGCCAGCAGCTTGGAGACAGATACAAACACCATATATTTT | CASSLETDTNTIYF
TRBD1 | TRBJ2-5 | TRBV20-1 | many | TGCAGTGCTACGCGGGGGGGGACAGGGGGTCCACGGGAGACCCAGTACTTC | CSATRGGTGGPRETQYF
TRBD1 | TRBJ2-1 | TRBV5-1 | many | TGCGCCAGCAGAAGCCAGGGGGCTGGCAATGAGCAGTTCTTC | CASRSQGAGNEQFF
- | TRBJ1-4 | TRBV4-3 | many | TGCGCCAGCAGCCAAGAACCTGCAACTAATGAAAAACTGTTTTTT | CASSQEPATNEKLFF